The 25 T cell receptor beta chains below all came from one sample that was sequenced in a study of T cell repertoires in cytomegalovirus infection. TCRdb re-derived calls from the reads in MiXCR, one entry per CDR3 protein. The data contain 230,000 or so distinct CDR3 sequences, 15% to 20% of them seen just once; the ten biggest clones take up around half. The material sequenced was CD8+ T cells from PBMCs. The receptors were gathered from a human donor in good health (CMV status not recorded). Some clones in this sample may be carry-over from other donors' samples.

There are many counts of this clonotype. The V and J genes are TRBV7-6 and TRBJ2-5; 9 bases are shared with TRBD2. Germline loops: CDR1 SGHVS, CDR2 FNYEAQ. This CDR3 spans 15 amino acids. Unmatched junction bases numbered 4, after V lost 1 base and J lost 4 bases. The CDR3, as DNA: TGTGCCAGCAGCTTAGGCGGGGGGGCGGGAGAGACCCAGTACTTC. Protein: CASSLGGGAGETQYF.

This clonotype was seen only a few times. The J gene is TRBJ2-5, the V gene TRBV5-1; 9 bases match TRBD2. CDR1 SGHRS and CDR2 YFSETQ come from the germline V gene. The CDR3 has 17 amino acids. The ends lost 7 bases at V and 0 bases at J; junction bases unmatched: 13. CDR3: CASEVYPSGENQETQYF. The DNA of the CDR3 is TGCGCCAGCGAGGTTTATCCTAGCGGGGAAAACCAAGAGACCCAGTACTTC.

This clonotype has more than one count but fewer than ten. The chain carries TRBV12-3 or TRBV12-4 and TRBJ1-2; 7 bases map to TRBD1. V lost 4 bases, J lost 5 bases, and 10 bases stayed unmatched. The CDR3 is 15 amino acids. The CDR3 nucleotides are TGTGCCAGCAGTTGGGGACAGCGTGATGTATATGGCTACACCTTC. It codes for CASSWGQRDVYGYTF.

This clonotype turned up a few times. The genes are TRBV14 and TRBJ1-2; D possibly corresponds to TRBD1 (5 bases). V lost 2 bases to trimming and J lost 2 bases, with 9 bases between them. The V gene's germline CDR1 is SGHDN and CDR2 FVKESK. CDR3 size: 14 residues. The CDR3 here is CASSQRGANYGYTF. The CDR3 nucleotides read TGTGCCAGCAGCCAACGAGGGGCGAACTATGGCTACACCTTC. Based on the CDR3 plus reference TRBV14 and TRBJ1-2, the full variable domain is EAGVTQFPSHSVIEKGQTVTLRCDPISGHDNLYWYRRVMGKEIKFLLHFVKESKQDESGMPNNRFLAERTGGTYSTLKVQPAELEDSGVYFCASSQRGANYGYTFGSGTRLTVV.

This rearrangement joins TRBV29-1 to TRBJ2-7; 10 nucleotides line up with TRBD1. The length of the CDR3 is 13 residues. The germline V gene encodes CDR1 SQVTM and CDR2 ANQGSEA. CDR3 in amino acids: CSAGQGVSYEQYF. CDR3 sequence (DNA): TGCAGTGCCGGACAGGGGGTATCCTACGAGCAGTACTTC.

This clonotype was seen a few times. V is TRBV2 and J is TRBJ2-3, with a tentative D call TRBD2 (6 bases). V gave up 7 bases and J gave up 2 bases, with 16 bases separating them. Germline-derived CDR1 and CDR2 are SNHLY and FYNNEI. This CDR3 region has 15 residues. CDR3 DNA sequence: TGTGCCAGCACCCGGGGGACTCCCATCACAGATACGCAGTATTTT. Protein sequence: CASTRGTPITDTQYF.

This sequence joins TRBV2 and TRBJ1-5; D unresolved. This CDR3 is 14 amino acids long. Per the germline V gene, CDR1 is SNHLY and CDR2 is FYNNEI. The V and J ends lost 6 bases and 6 bases respectively, with 15 bases between them. CDR3 region: CASSSGATSQPQHF. In DNA form, the CDR3 reads TGTGCCAGCAGCTCGGGAGCTACAAGTCAGCCCCAGCATTTT. The complete variable domain, with remaining parts taken from reference TRBV2 and TRBJ1-5, reads EPEVTQTPSHQVTQMGQEVILRCVPISNHLYFYWYRQILGQKVEFLVSFYNNEISEKSEIFDDQFSVERPDGSNFTLKIRSTKLEDSAMYFCASSSGATSQPQHFGDGTRLSIL.

This clonotype was seen at least ten times. The chain employs TRBV7-2 and TRBJ1-6; the D is unclear. Germline CDR1 and CDR2: SGHTA and FQGNSA. This CDR3 has 15 residues. V was shortened by 3 bases and J by 4 bases, with 10 bases between the two germline ends. The CDR3 reads CASSFYQPYNSPLHF. CDR3 DNA: TGTGCCAGCAGCTTCTACCAGCCTTATAATTCACCCCTCCACTTT.

Many counts were recorded for this clonotype. J is TRBJ1-3 and V is TRBV7-8; perhaps TRBD1 as D (5 bases). V dropped 5 bases and J dropped 2 bases, with 16 bases sitting between them. The CDR3 contains 16 residues. Germline loops: CDR1 SGHVS, CDR2 FQNEAQ. CDR3 amino acids: CASSPDTRVAGNTIYF. The CDR3 region has the DNA TGTGCCAGCAGCCCCGACACCAGGGTTGCTGGAAACACCATATATTTT.

A remark on this clonotype: Given a much more abundant clone one base away, this may be a read error. This chain connects TRBV7-4 to TRBJ1-2; D gene unclear. This CDR3 has 11 residues. Germline V gene lookup returns CDR1 SGHVT and CDR2 SQSDAQ. Trimming took off 5 bases at V and 8 bases at J, with 9 bases between the two ends. DNA for the CDR3: TGTGCCAGCAGCCCCGCGAGGGGCTACACCTTC. Amino acids: CASSPARGYTF.

This clonotype was detected ten times or more. The gene calls are TRBV28 and TRBJ1-2, with TRBD1 matching 8 bases. V was clipped by 5 bases and J by 4 bases; unmatched bases: 18. The V gene's germline CDR1 is MDHEN and CDR2 SYDVKM. The length of the CDR3 is 18 residues. The CDR3 DNA sequence: TGTGCCAGCAGTGCGCGACGGACAGGGACACCTTTTGGCTATGGCTACACCTTC. Translation gives CASSARRTGTPFGYGYTF.

V and J are TRBV15 and TRBJ1-1; a weak D match, TRBD1 (5 bases). This CDR3 has 12 residues. Germline V gives CDR1 LNHNV, CDR2 YYDKDF (reference sequence). Trimming pared 0 bases from V and 8 bases from J, leaving 7 bases between. This chain's CDR3 is CATSREGEEAFF. CDR3 coding DNA: TGTGCCACCAGCAGAGAAGGGGAGGAAGCTTTCTTT.

In its sample, this clonotype was seen many times. The V call is TRBV11-2, the J call TRBJ2-3; D is undetermined. The germline gives CDR1 SGHAT, CDR2 FQNNGV. The V end was cut by 1 base, the J end by 4 bases, with 9 bases between. The CDR3 covers 14 residues. The CDR3, as DNA: TGTGCCAGCAGCTTAGCCTCGCAGGCAGATACGCAGTATTTT. Residues: CASSLASQADTQYF. Supplemented by reference TRBV11-2 and TRBJ2-3, the full variable domain reads EAGVAQSPRYKIIEKRQSVAFWCNPISGHATLYWYQQILGQGPKLLIQFQNNGVVDDSQLPKDRFSAERLKGVDSTLKIQPAKLEDSAVYLCASSLASQADTQYFGPGTRLTVL.

The V gene is TRBV11-2, the J gene TRBJ2-7; 10 nucleotides align to TRBD1. Trimming at V came to 4 bases and at J to 3 bases, leaving 3 bases not matched to a gene. The CDR3 extends over 14 amino acids. The V gene's germline CDR1 is SGHAT and CDR2 FQNNGV. CDR3 region: CASSSDRGYYEQYF. The DNA of the CDR3 is TGTGCCAGCAGCTCGGACAGGGGGTACTACGAGCAGTACTTC.

This clonotype was found a few times. The chain has TRBV28 and TRBJ1-1; D ambiguous. Trimming stripped 2 bases from V and 5 bases from J, with 12 bases between. This CDR3 contains 14 residues. Germline-derived CDR1 and CDR2 are MDHEN and SYDVKM. Written as DNA, the CDR3 is TGTGCCAGCAGTTTAAGGGCAGGTTGGACTGAAGCTTTCTTT. Its translation is CASSLRAGWTEAFF.

This chain uses TRBV4-1 with TRBJ1-5; D ambiguous. V shed 2 bases and J shed 3 bases, with 11 bases lying between them. This CDR3 contains 15 residues. The germline V gene has CDR1 MGHRA and CDR2 YSYEKL. The CDR3 sequence is CASSQRAGSNQPQHF. In DNA form, the CDR3 reads TGCGCCAGCAGCCAACGAGCAGGCTCCAATCAGCCCCAGCATTTT.

This clonotype was detected only a few times. The V call is TRBV20-1, the J call TRBJ1-2; TRBD1 might be the D (5 bases). The CDR3 totals 14 residues. CDR1 is DFQATT, CDR2 SNEGSKA, per germline (reference sequence). V was trimmed by 0 bases and J by 3 bases, leaving 11 bases between them. The CDR3 sequence: CSARDIGAHYGYTF. CDR3 nucleotides: TGCAGTGCTAGAGATATAGGGGCCCACTATGGCTACACCTTC.

V usage is TRBV27 and J usage is TRBJ1-1; D remains ambiguous. V was pared by 0 bases and J by 0 bases, with 5 bases between. The CDR3 runs 14 residues. CDR1 MNHEY and CDR2 SMNVEV come from the germline V gene (reference sequence). The CDR3 DNA follows: TGTGCCAGCAGTTTATCCGTTTTGAACACTGAAGCTTTCTTT. Protein product: CASSLSVLNTEAFF.

The chain links TRBV12-3 or TRBV12-4 to TRBJ2-7; D gene ambiguous. This CDR3 region has 14 residues. Trimming took 5 bases from V and 3 from J, leaving 14 bases between them. The CDR3 here is CASSPLGQHYEQYF. CDR3 nucleotide sequence: TGTGCCAGCAGTCCCCTGGGTCAGCACTACGAGCAGTACTTC.

The CDR3 region is CASSFWTGGLASEKLFF. The CDR3 nucleotides read TGTGCCAGCAGTTTCTGGACAGGGGGCTTGGCTAGTGAAAAACTGTTTTTT. The rearrangement joins TRBV6-6 to TRBJ1-4, with 11 bases identical to TRBD1. Trimming removed 4 bases from V and 7 bases from J; junction bases left unmatched: 11. Germline V lookup: CDR1 MNHNY, CDR2 SVGAGI (reference sequence). This CDR3 region has 17 residues.

This clonotype was found a few times. The CDR3 coding sequence is TGTGCCAGCAGTTTCGGGCCGGAGGACGAGCAGTACTTC. Its protein product is CASSFGPEDEQYF. The chain couples TRBV12-3 or TRBV12-4 to TRBJ2-7; D possibly corresponds to TRBD2 (5 bases). The CDR3 runs to 13 residues. The V gene lost 3 bases and the J gene lost 5 bases, with 11 bases spanning the gap.

This clonotype appeared many times. This chain links TRBV6-1 with TRBJ2-1, with a tentative D call TRBD1 (6 bases). Germline values: CDR1 MNHNS, CDR2 SASEGT. Trimming pared 1 base from V and 4 bases from J, leaving 11 bases between. The CDR3 sequence is 15 residues long. The CDR3 sequence is CASSEEGVGYNEQFF. The CDR3 region has the DNA TGTGCCAGCAGTGAAGAGGGGGTAGGGTACAATGAGCAGTTCTTC.

The table lists this clonotype with a count of one. The chain couples TRBV3-1 to TRBJ2-2; TRBD1 matches 9 bases. CDR3 length equals 15 residues. In germline, CDR1 is LGHDT, CDR2 YNNKEL (reference sequence). V shed 4 bases and J 4 bases; nucleotides not matched to a gene: 4. CDR3 in DNA: TGTGCCAGCAGCCGTCGACAGGGGGGCACCGGGGAGCTGTTTTTT. This encodes CASSRRQGGTGELFF.

The chain links TRBV2 to TRBJ1-1; 7 positions agree with TRBD1. V shed 6 bases, J shed 4 bases, and the junction held 11 bases outside the gene matches. Germline-derived CDR1 and CDR2 are SNHLY and FYNNEI. CDR3 size: 15 residues. This chain's CDR3 is CASSPSARQGTEAFF. CDR3 nucleotides: TGTGCCAGCAGCCCCTCCGCCAGACAGGGCACTGAAGCTTTCTTT.

The chain employs TRBV7-9 and TRBJ1-1, with D uncertain. This CDR3 contains 13 residues. Germline assignment: CDR1 SEHNR and CDR2 FQNEAQ (reference sequence). V gave up 1 base and J gave up 6 bases, with 9 bases separating them. In nucleotides, the CDR3 is TGTGCCAGCAGCTTAGTTTTGTCCCCTGAAGCTTTCTTT. Protein sequence: CASSLVLSPEAFF. Variable domain in full (rest from reference TRBV7-9 and TRBJ1-1): DTGVSQNPRHKITKRGQNVTFRCDPISEHNRLYWYRQTLGQGPEFLTYFQNEAQLEKSRLLSDRFSAERPKGSFSTLEIQRTEQGDSAMYLCASSLVLSPEAFFGQGTRLTVV.